The 10 T cell receptor beta chains reported below all come from one sample, sequenced in a study of T cell repertoires in cytomegalovirus infection (dated by TCRdb to between 2019 and 2020). The sequencer listed for this sample is Illumina HiSeq 1500. TCRdb's own reprocessing of the public reads used fastp at Q25 and MiXCR and kept productive beta chains. CDR3 protein sequences are deduplicated, and each keeps its most common genes and DNA. Present in this sample are roughly 240,000 distinct CDR3 sequences, 6.5% of which were seen just once. Of the sample, 5.5% to 8% is held by the ten largest clones. Material: PBMCs. These TCRs come from a human donor in good health (CMV status not recorded). Some clones in this sample may be carry-over from other donors' samples.

This clonotype came up a few times. The chain has TRBV12-3 or TRBV12-4 and TRBJ2-2; D unclear. This CDR3 has 14 amino acids. With 6 bases removed from V and 0 bases from J, the gap between germline ends came to 8 bases. The CDR3 region is CASSKWPNTGELFF. The CDR3 coding sequence is TGTGCCAGCAGCAAATGGCCGAACACCGGGGAGCTGTTTTTT.

This clonotype was seen ten or more times. The chain links TRBV5-1 to TRBJ2-2, with 7 bases fitting TRBD1. CDR1 and CDR2 (germline): SGHRS, YFSETQ. The CDR3 is 15 residues long. V was clipped by 4 bases and J by 4 bases; unmatched bases: 7. The CDR3 sequence: CASSRDRVGTGELFF. CDR3 coding DNA: TGCGCCAGCAGCCGTGACAGGGTCGGCACCGGGGAGCTGTTTTTT.

This clonotype was found many times. This chain links TRBV6-1 with TRBJ1-5; no clear D gene. The CDR3 covers 13 residues. The V gene's germline CDR1 is MNHNS and CDR2 SASEGT. Trimming stripped 2 bases from V and 3 bases from J, with 5 bases between. This CDR3 is CASSERVNQPQHF. CDR3 sequence (DNA): TGTGCCAGCAGTGAAAGGGTCAATCAGCCCCAGCATTTT.

Ten or more counts support this clonotype. This rearrangement joins TRBV25-1 to TRBJ1-1; TRBD1 matches at 7 bases. Trimming removed 4 bases from V and 4 bases from J; junction bases left unmatched: 6. CDR1 MGHDK and CDR2 SYGVNS come from the germline V gene. CDR3 size: 14 residues. CDR3 protein: CASSAPGGGTEAFF. CDR3 sequence (DNA): TGTGCCAGCAGTGCCCCAGGGGGGGGCACTGAAGCTTTCTTT.

This clonotype showed up many times. This rearrangement joins TRBV7-8 to TRBJ1-4, with 7 bases that match TRBD1. Germline CDR1 SGHVS, CDR2 FQNEAQ. V lost 5 bases to trimming and J lost 6 bases; unmatched junction nucleotides: 12. This CDR3 has 16 amino acids. The CDR3 DNA reads TGTGCCAGCAGCCCCCCTCGGAGGGGGCGCGATGAAAAACTGTTTTTT. This codes for CASSPPRRGRDEKLFF.

This clonotype has at least ten counts. V usage is TRBV6-1 and J usage is TRBJ2-7, with 10 bases fitting TRBD1. Germline CDR1 reads MNHNS; CDR2 reads SASEGT. The J segment lost 7 bases and the V segment lost 5 bases, leaving 8 bases of the junction unmatched. CDR3 length: 14 amino acids. The CDR3 DNA reads TGTGCCAGCAGTCTACCGGGACAGGGGCGTGAGCAGTACTTC. Its protein is CASSLPGQGREQYF.

This clonotype was seen at least ten times. V and J are TRBV11-3 and TRBJ2-1; 9 nucleotides agree with TRBD1. From germline, CDR1 is SGHNT and CDR2 YENEEA. The CDR3 consists of 13 residues. Unmatched junction bases numbered 4, after V lost 5 bases and J lost 8 bases. Here the CDR3 DNA reads TGTGCCAGCAGCCAGGGACAGGGACATGAGCAGTTCTTC. Translation: CASSQGQGHEQFF.

The chain carries TRBV29-1 and TRBJ2-2; TRBD1 aligns across 9 bases. J was trimmed by 5 bases and V by 6 bases; bases with no gene match: 7. Germline V gene sequence: CDR1 SQVTM, CDR2 ANQGSEA. The length of the CDR3 is 14 residues. In nucleotides, the CDR3 is TGCAGCGTCACCGGGACAGGGAATACCGGGGAGCTGTTTTTT. It translates to CSVTGTGNTGELFF.

In this sample, this clonotype turned up many times. The V gene is TRBV6-2 or TRBV6-3, the J gene TRBJ1-5; D uncertain. V lost 7 bases and J 2 bases, leaving 9 bases between the germline ends. CDR3 length: 13 residues. Germline V CDR1 and CDR2: MNHEY, SVGEGT. The CDR3 is CASTDAGNQPQHF. CDR3 bases: TGTGCCAGCACCGACGCTGGCAATCAGCCCCAGCATTTT.

This clonotype was observed at least ten times. The chain couples TRBV4-3 to TRBJ2-7; D possibly corresponds to TRBD2 (5 bases). The CDR3 length is 15 residues. Germline lookup yields CDR1 LGHNA and CDR2 YSLEER. Trimming took off 4 bases at V and 3 bases at J, with 16 bases between the two ends. The CDR3 loop is CASSPGLLELYEQYF. DNA for the CDR3: TGCGCCAGCAGCCCTGGACTCCTGGAACTCTACGAGCAGTACTTC.